This T cell receptor beta chain comes out of a study of CD8 T cells in ankylosing spondylitis. Study-wide results and caveats: Ankylosing spondylitis blood appeared to carry a characteristic TCR beta motif of fewer than 10 highly homologous variants.

This clonotype was counted at least ten times. What it recognizes is unknown. Quantitative 5'-RACE with molecular barcodes was used to make the TCR beta libraries. TCRdb re-called the 5' RACE reads with MiXCR, one entry per CDR3 protein. The sample lists hundreds of thousands of distinct CDR3 sequences; roughly 10% were seen once. The sequencing sample was made of blood, either unsorted or a sorted T cell fraction (not recorded which). This clonotype originated in a male donor with ankylosing spondylitis.

The CDR3 loop reads CASRANRLAKNIQYF. The CDR3 region has the DNA TGTGCCAGCAGGGCTAATCGGTTAGCCAAAAACATTCAGTACTTC. The V call is TRBV5-6, the J call TRBJ2-4; no firm D call. In germline, CDR1 is SGHDT, CDR2 YYEEEE. V dropped 5 bases and J dropped 0 bases, with 12 bases sitting between them. The length of the CDR3 is 15 residues. Supplemented by reference TRBV5-6 and TRBJ2-4, the full variable domain reads DAGVTQSPTHLIKTRGQQVTLRCSPKSGHDTVSWYQQALGQGPQFIFQYYEEEERQRGNFPDRFSGHQFPNYSSELNVNALLLGDSALYLCASRANRLAKNIQYFGAGTRLSVL.